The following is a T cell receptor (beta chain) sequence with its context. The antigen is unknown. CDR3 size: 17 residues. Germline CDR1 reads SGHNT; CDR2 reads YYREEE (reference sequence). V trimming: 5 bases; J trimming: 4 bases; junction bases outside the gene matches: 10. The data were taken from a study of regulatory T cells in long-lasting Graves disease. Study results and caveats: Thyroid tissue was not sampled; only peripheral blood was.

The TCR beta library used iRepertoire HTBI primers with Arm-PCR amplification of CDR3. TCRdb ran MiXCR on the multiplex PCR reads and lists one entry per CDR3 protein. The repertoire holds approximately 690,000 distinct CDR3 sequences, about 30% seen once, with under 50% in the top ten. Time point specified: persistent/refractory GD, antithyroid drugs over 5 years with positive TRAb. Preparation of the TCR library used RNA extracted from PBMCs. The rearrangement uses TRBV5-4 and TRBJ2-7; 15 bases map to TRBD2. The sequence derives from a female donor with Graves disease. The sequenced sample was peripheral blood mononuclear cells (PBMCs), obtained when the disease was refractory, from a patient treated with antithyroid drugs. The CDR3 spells CASRSGLAGGLGYEQYF. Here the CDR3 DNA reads TGTGCCAGCAGATCGGGACTAGCGGGAGGACTCGGGTACGAGCAGTACTTC.